This T cell receptor (beta chain) originates from a study of OX40 agonist ivuxolimab in advanced cancers. Turning to the study itself: The dose-escalation cohort was roughly 83% male, with a mean age of around 60 years, ranging roughly 23 to 79. Of the patients, three showed partial responses, one with hepatocellular carcinoma and two with cutaneous melanoma. Regarding the study as a whole: CD8+ T cells showed, on average, more clonal expansion than CD4+ cells.

CDR1 and CDR2 (germline): LNHDA, SQIVND (reference sequence). Trimming cost V 7 bases and J 1 base, with 14 bases left between them. The CDR3 has 15 amino acids. The assay was immunoSEQ multiplex PCR, and TCRdb's table has in-frame clones only and misses some. The repertoire holds tens of thousands of clones, with about nine tenths as singletons. This clone was seen more than once but under ten times. Its antigen is unidentified. Sample: CD4+ or CD8+ T cells sorted from blood, taken in a trial of the OX40 agonist ivuxolimab. This TCR derives from an adult with an advanced solid tumor such as melanoma, head and neck, liver or kidney cancer. The chain recombines TRBV19 with TRBJ1-5; D is uncertain. The CDR3 loop is CASNSLGSSNQPQHF. CDR3 nucleotide sequence: TGTGCCAGTAACTCGTTGGGCTCGAGCAATCAGCCCCAGCATTTT.